These 20 T cell receptor beta chains were sequenced from one sample in a study of spatial heterogeneity in lung cancer. TCRdb recomputed calls from the 5' RACE reads with MiXCR, one row per CDR3 protein. The table shows around 8,800 distinct CDR3 sequences, with 7% occurring only once. Regarding the study as a whole: The study found that expanded intratumoral alpha and beta TCR counts tracked tumor mutation counts.

Sample time point: sample taken at primary tumor resection. Antigens of these TCRs are unknown. Here the sequenced sample was lung tumor tissue, taken at surgery. The origin of the receptors is a male donor with early-stage non-small cell lung cancer.

Many counts were recorded for this clonotype. The chain joins TRBV29-1 to TRBJ2-1; 8 bases agree with TRBD1. Germline lookup yields CDR1 SQVTM and CDR2 ANQGSEA. The CDR3 runs 13 residues. V was clipped by 3 bases and J by 9 bases; unmatched bases: 7. CDR3 nucleotide sequence: TGCAGCGTTGAGGAATCAGGGGGCGGTGAGCAGTTCTTC. Translating gives CSVEESGGGEQFF.

This clonotype is medium-sized within its sample. The chain is built from TRBV5-4 and TRBJ2-7, with 9 positions matching TRBD1. CDR1 and CDR2 from the germline V gene are SGHNT and YYREEE (reference sequence). This CDR3 has 15 residues. Trimming at V came to 4 bases and at J to 0 bases, leaving 5 bases not matched to a gene. The CDR3 DNA sequence: TGTGCCAGCAGCACCGGGACAGGGAGCTCCTACGAGCAGTACTTC. Translated: CASSTGTGSSYEQYF.

This clonotype was observed at least ten times. The chain links TRBV5-1 to TRBJ2-3, with 9 bases aligning to TRBD1. The J segment lost 0 bases and the V segment lost 4 bases, leaving 6 bases of the junction unmatched. There are 16 residues in the CDR3. Germline V gene data show CDR1 as SGHRS and CDR2 as YFSETQ. The DNA of the CDR3 is TGCGCCAGCAGCACGCTGGGACAGGGCAGCACAGATACGCAGTATTTT. It specifies CASSTLGQGSTDTQYF.

This clonotype was counted ten times or more. This chain joins TRBV4-2 and TRBJ1-2; perhaps TRBD1 as D (5 bases). With 0 bases removed from V and 6 bases from J, the gap between germline ends came to 14 bases. In germline, CDR1 is LGHNA, CDR2 YNFKEQ. The length of the CDR3 is 15 residues. The DNA of the CDR3 is TGTGCCAGCAGCCAAGAAAGGGAGGGGTCGCATGGCTACACCTTC. This sequence encodes CASSQEREGSHGYTF.

This clonotype was counted ten times or more. This sequence joins TRBV18 and TRBJ2-3; D perhaps matches TRBD1 (6 bases). Trimming pared 2 bases from V and 2 bases from J, leaving 14 bases between. The CDR3 is made up of 16 amino acids. The germline gives CDR1 KGHSH, CDR2 LQKENI. The CDR3 region has the DNA TGTGCCAGCTCACCAGGCGCAGGGGCGAACACAGATACGCAGTATTTT. It is translated as CASSPGAGANTDTQYF.

There are many counts of this clonotype. CDR3 in amino acids: CASSGAGSRETQYF. The CDR3 DNA sequence: TGCGCCAGCAGCGGGGCCGGGAGTCGAGAGACCCAGTACTTC. The rearrangement joins TRBV10-2 to TRBJ2-5, with D perhaps matching TRBD2 (6 bases). V gave up 6 bases and J gave up 4 bases, with 15 bases separating them. Germline values: CDR1 WSHSY, CDR2 SAAADI. This CDR3 contains 14 residues.

This clonotype showed up just a few times. This chain connects TRBV6-2 or TRBV6-3 to TRBJ2-7, with TRBD1 identical over 8 bases. Germline loops: CDR1 MNHEY, CDR2 SVGEGT. V was pared by 9 bases and J by 2 bases, with 9 bases of the junction left unmatched. CDR3 length equals 14 residues. This chain's CDR3 is CASGWTGIPYEQYF. CDR3 bases: TGTGCCAGTGGTTGGACAGGGATCCCCTACGAGCAGTACTTC.

In this sample, this clonotype is medium-sized. This chain uses TRBV28 with TRBJ2-1; 12 bases line up with TRBD2. The junction had 8 bases not matched to a gene; V was cut back by 6 bases and J by 8 bases. CDR1 and CDR2 (germline): MDHEN, SYDVKM. The CDR3 is 15 residues long. The CDR3: CASSVRTSGIYEQFF. The CDR3 DNA follows: TGTGCCAGCAGCGTAAGGACTAGCGGGATCTATGAGCAGTTCTTC.

The table lists this clonotype with many counts. This chain links TRBV7-8 with TRBJ2-7, with 7 positions matching TRBD2. The germline V gene encodes CDR1 SGHVS and CDR2 FQNEAQ. This CDR3 region has 16 residues. J gave up 2 bases and V 4 bases, and 11 bases lay outside the gene matches. DNA of the CDR3: TGTGCCAGCAGCTCCGGGGAGGGCGGGACGACCTACGAGCAGTACTTC. This sequence encodes CASSSGEGGTTYEQYF.

A single count supports this clonotype. The rearrangement joins TRBV5-1 to TRBJ1-1; no clear D gene. The CDR3 is made up of 14 amino acids. Trimming took off 4 bases at V and 2 bases at J, with 12 bases between the two ends. Germline CDR1 and CDR2: SGHRS and YFSETQ. As DNA, the CDR3 is TGCGCCAGCAGCCCGGGAGACCTCAACACTGAAGCTTTCTTT. Its protein is CASSPGDLNTEAFF.

There are many counts of this clonotype. The chain joins TRBV6-4 to TRBJ1-1; TRBD1 might be the D (5 bases). The CDR3 covers 12 residues. Germline V lookup: CDR1 MRHNA, CDR2 SNTAGT. V shed 10 bases and J shed 4 bases, with 13 bases lying between them. CDR3 nucleotides: TGTGCCACCCCGTGGGGGTTCACTGAAGCTTTCTTT. This translates into CATPWGFTEAFF.

The chain carries TRBV10-3 and TRBJ2-3; D possibly corresponds to TRBD2 (5 bases). V lost 8 bases and J lost 2, with 8 bases in between. In germline, CDR1 is ENHRY, CDR2 SYGVKD. This CDR3 is built from 12 residues. The CDR3 nucleotides read TGTGCCATCGGCGGGCTCACAGATACGCAGTATTTT. Amino acid sequence: CAIGGLTDTQYF.

This clonotype was seen a handful of times. This chain uses TRBV5-6 with TRBJ2-3; no clear D gene. The CDR3 is 13 residues long. V was cut by 2 bases and J by 7 bases, with 11 bases left in between. CDR1 is SGHDT and CDR2 is YYEEEE in the germline V gene. The CDR3 DNA is TGTGCCAGCAGCTTTGTTACACAACATACGCAGTATTTT. It encodes CASSFVTQHTQYF.

Many counts were recorded for this clonotype. V usage is TRBV7-6 and J usage is TRBJ2-7; D assignment may be TRBD1 or TRBD2 (5 bases each). Germline CDR1 reads SGHVS; CDR2 reads FNYEAQ. This CDR3 region has 15 residues. V shed 5 bases and J shed 7 bases, with 21 bases lying between them. CDR3 coding DNA: TGTGCCAGCAGCCTAGGGACCTCTGGCTCGGGGGAGCAGTACTTC. Amino acid sequence: CASSLGTSGSGEQYF.

This clonotype was seen many times. V gene TRBV19 combines with J gene TRBJ2-7, with D maybe TRBD2 (6 bases). The CDR3 covers 12 residues. Germline-derived CDR1 and CDR2 are LNHDA and SQIVND (reference sequence). V gave up 9 bases and J gave up 6 bases, with 15 bases separating them. CDR3 sequence (DNA): TGTGCCAGCGGAACGGGAGTCAGCGAGCAGTACTTC. Its translation is CASGTGVSEQYF. Supplemented by reference TRBV19 and TRBJ2-7, the full variable domain reads DGGITQSPKYLFRKEGQNVTLSCEQNLNHDAMYWYRQDPGQGLRLIYYSQIVNDFQKGDIAEGYSVSREKKESFPLTVTSAQKNPTAFYLCASGTGVSEQYFGPGTRLTVT.

This clonotype was detected ten times or more. The chain joins TRBV20-1 to TRBJ2-7; TRBD1 matches at 9 bases. The CDR3 covers 17 residues. Germline CDR1 is DFQATT and CDR2 is SNEGSKA (reference sequence). Unmatched junction bases numbered 13, after V lost 1 base and J lost 3 bases. In nucleotides, the CDR3 is TGCAGTGCTAGAGCCCCTTGGGGACAGGGCCGAGACTACGAGCAGTACTTC. It encodes CSARAPWGQGRDYEQYF.

This clonotype was seen repeatedly, ten times or more. The CDR3 DNA follows: TGTGCCAGCAGCTCTAGAAGCCTCAACAATGAGCAGTTCTTC. Its protein is CASSSRSLNNEQFF. The chain is built from TRBV11-2 and TRBJ2-1; D is undetermined. Trimming removed 4 bases from V and 5 bases from J, with 12 bases in between. Germline V gene lookup returns CDR1 SGHAT and CDR2 FQNNGV. The CDR3 contains 14 residues.

This clonotype came up many times. The rearrangement links TRBV5-1 to TRBJ2-5; no clear D. V shed 7 bases and J shed 3 bases, with 13 bases lying between them. The germline V gene has CDR1 SGHRS and CDR2 YFSETQ. CDR3 length equals 13 residues. The CDR3: CASGLEWEETQYF. CDR3 in DNA: TGCGCCAGCGGGTTAGAGTGGGAAGAGACCCAGTACTTC.

This clonotype was detected ten times or more. The CDR3 reads CASSQESGQLGNEQFF. The CDR3 region has the DNA TGCGCCAGCAGCCAGGAATCGGGACAACTTGGGAATGAGCAGTTCTTC. The chain couples TRBV4-1 to TRBJ2-1, with D maybe TRBD1 (6 bases). V gave up 3 bases and J gave up 7 bases, with 19 bases separating them. This CDR3 has 16 residues. Germline CDR1 MGHRA, CDR2 YSYEKL.

This clonotype is labeled as medium-sized. The chain has TRBV7-2 and TRBJ1-2; D unresolved. The V end was cut by 5 bases, the J end by 0 bases, with 13 bases between. The CDR3 consists of 15 residues. Germline V gives CDR1 SGHTA, CDR2 FQGNSA. The CDR3 sequence: CASSAGWTANYGYTF. CDR3 coding DNA: TGTGCCAGCAGCGCCGGTTGGACGGCTAACTATGGCTACACCTTC.